The 14 T cell receptor beta chains listed next were all sequenced from one sample in a study of cytomegalovirus exposure and HLA in healthy donors. The PCR was carried out with 60 Vbeta primers and 13 Jbeta primers. Clones were sequenced by immunoSEQ multiplex PCR, and TCRdb holds only the in-frame ones, with some missing. The sample lists about 150,000 clones; approximately 80% were seen once. Source material: PBMCs. These receptors all stem from a male donor in good health and CMV-seronegative.

The chain combines TRBV19 with TRBJ2-3, with D unclear. The CDR3 runs to 15 residues. The V end lost 4 bases, the J end lost 2 bases, and 13 bases lay between the germline ends. CDR1 and CDR2 (germline): LNHDA, SQIVND (reference sequence). As DNA, the CDR3 is TGTGCCAGTAGTACCTCCCCCTTTATCACAGATACGCAGTATTTT. Its protein product is CASSTSPFITDTQYF.

The CDR3 coding sequence is TGTGCCAGCAGCTTAGGGGTCGGGGGAAAACTGTTTTTT. Translating it yields CASSLGVGGKLFF. The genes are TRBV7-2 and TRBJ1-4; weak D call: TRBD1 (5 bases). Trimming took off 1 base at V and 10 bases at J, with 10 bases between the two ends. This CDR3 region has 13 residues. Germline V gene data show CDR1 as SGHTA and CDR2 as FQGNSA.

The chain uses TRBV7-2 and TRBJ2-7; 7 positions agree with TRBD1. V lost 5 bases, J lost 2 bases, and 9 bases stayed unmatched. This CDR3 has 15 residues. Germline V CDR1 and CDR2: SGHTA, FQGNSA. The CDR3 protein is CASSLGGQHAYEQYF. Written as DNA, the CDR3 is TGTGCCAGCAGCCTAGGGGGCCAGCATGCCTACGAGCAGTACTTC.

The rearrangement uses TRBV30 and TRBJ2-5, with a tentative D call TRBD2 (7 bases). The CDR3 covers 14 residues. V lost 5 bases to trimming and J lost 1 base, with 14 bases between them. CDR1 GTSNPN and CDR2 SVGIG come from the germline V gene (reference sequence). The CDR3 region has the DNA TGTGCCTGGTGTGGGGGCGGGGGCCAAGAGACCCAGTACTTC. Its protein is CAWCGGGGQETQYF. Drawing the rest from reference TRBV30 and TRBJ2-5, the complete variable domain is SQTIHQWPATLVQPVGSPLSLECTVEGTSNPNLYWYRQAAGRGLQLLFYSVGIGQISSEVPQNLSASRPQDRQFILSSKKLLLSDSGFYLCAWCGGGGQETQYFGPGTRLLVL.

The V and J genes are TRBV28 and TRBJ1-5, with a tentative D call TRBD1 (6 bases). V dropped 6 bases and J dropped 0 bases, with 21 bases sitting between them. The CDR3 is 18 amino acids. Germline lookup yields CDR1 MDHEN and CDR2 SYDVKM. The CDR3 region has the DNA TGTGCCAGCAGAATTCTCCGGGACAACATCTTTAGCAATCAGCCCCAGCATTTT. Protein sequence: CASRILRDNIFSNQPQHF.

CDR3: CAWTNNSPLHF. The CDR3 DNA is TGTGCCTGGACTAATAATTCACCCCTCCACTTT. The genes are TRBV30 and TRBJ1-6; D uncertain. The germline gives CDR1 GTSNPN, CDR2 SVGIG (reference sequence). The CDR3 is 11 residues long. Between the trimmed V and J ends, which lost 4 bases and 5 bases, there was a span of 3 bases.

This clone has only a few counts. The chain carries TRBV28 and TRBJ1-3, with D unresolved. Germline loops: CDR1 MDHEN, CDR2 SYDVKM. Between the trimmed V and J ends, which lost 6 bases and 10 bases, there was a span of 13 bases. This CDR3 contains 12 residues. CDR3 sequence reads: CASSAPPGTIYF. In nucleotides, the CDR3 is TGTGCCAGCAGCGCTCCGCCGGGGACCATATATTTT.

The V and J genes are TRBV4-3 and TRBJ2-4; 11 positions agree with TRBD1. Germline values: CDR1 LGHNA, CDR2 YSLEER. There are 17 residues in the CDR3. V was pared by 3 bases and J by 3 bases, with 7 bases of the junction left unmatched. CDR3: CASSQRTGGRDKNIQYF. The CDR3 DNA is TGCGCCAGCAGCCAGAGGACAGGGGGCCGTGACAAAAACATTCAGTACTTC.

This clone turned up a few times. This chain joins TRBV30 and TRBJ2-7; no definite D call. The CDR3 totals 11 residues. Trimming pared 4 bases from V and 7 bases from J, leaving 11 bases between. CDR1 and CDR2 (germline): GTSNPN, SVGIG (reference sequence). DNA for the CDR3: TGTGCCTGGACCGACCTGCGGGAGCAGTACTTC. Its protein product is CAWTDLREQYF.

The chain has TRBV2 and TRBJ2-6, with 12 bases that match TRBD2. V lost 6 bases and J lost 0; bases outside the gene matches: 15. This CDR3 is built from 21 residues. Germline assignment: CDR1 SNHLY and CDR2 FYNNEI. CDR3 nucleotides: TGTGCCAGCAGCCGACCGGGACTAGCGGGCGGACGAAACTCTGGGGCCAACGTCCTGACTTTC. It codes for CASSRPGLAGGRNSGANVLTF. The variable domain in full, with the rest retrieved from reference TRBV2 and TRBJ2-6, is EPEVTQTPSHQVTQMGQEVILRCVPISNHLYFYWYRQILGQKVEFLVSFYNNEISEKSEIFDDQFSVERPDGSNFTLKIRSTKLEDSAMYFCASSRPGLAGGRNSGANVLTFGAGSRLTVL.

The genes are TRBV2 and TRBJ2-7; perhaps TRBD1 as D (6 bases). This CDR3 spans 15 amino acids. Trimming pared 1 base from V and 2 bases from J, leaving 12 bases between. The V gene's germline CDR1 is SNHLY and CDR2 FYNNEI. CDR3: CASSEGPGATYEQYF. CDR3 nucleotide sequence: TGTGCCAGCAGTGAAGGCCCAGGGGCCACCTACGAGCAGTACTTC.

The chain employs TRBV5-4 and TRBJ2-1; D could derive from TRBD1 or TRBD2 (9 bases each). There are 20 residues in the CDR3. Trimming shortened V by 2 bases and J by 7 bases, and 31 bases separated the two germline ends. CDR1 is SGHNT, CDR2 YYREEE, per germline (reference sequence). The CDR3 spells CASSFDGTGGGLARPNEQFF. The CDR3 DNA sequence: TGTGCCAGCAGCTTCGATGGCACAGGGGGCGGACTAGCGAGACCAAATGAGCAGTTCTTC.

The chain has TRBV6-1 and TRBJ2-2, with D possibly matching TRBD2 (6 bases). V dropped 7 bases and J dropped 6 bases, with 15 bases sitting between them. The length of the CDR3 is 14 residues. CDR1 MNHNS and CDR2 SASEGT come from the germline V gene. CDR3 sequence reads: CASKGTHHAGELFF. CDR3 nucleotide sequence: TGTGCCAGCAAGGGGACTCACCACGCCGGGGAGCTGTTTTTT.

V and J are TRBV28 and TRBJ2-5; 7 nucleotides match TRBD1. Germline assignment: CDR1 MDHEN and CDR2 SYDVKM. The V and J ends lost 2 bases and 5 bases, in that order; junction bases with no gene match: 5. The length of the CDR3 is 14 residues. CDR3 residues: CASSLVGRGETQYF. As DNA, the CDR3 is TGTGCCAGCAGTTTAGTTGGCAGGGGGGAGACCCAGTACTTC.